This is a list of T cell receptor beta chains from one sample in a study of shared clonotypes between healthy human individuals. Sequenced by immunoSEQ multiplex PCR; TCRdb stores in-frame clones only, minus some. The sample includes approximately 2.5 million clones, approximately 94% of them seen just once. The source material was naive CD4+ T cells sorted from blood. The receptors shown here come from a man aged 18 to 30 in good health. Each CDR3 is given without its conserved first and last residue.

v_gene,CDR3aa
TRBV4-3,ASSQGQETQY
TRBV6-4,ASTSPGPNTEAF
TRBV11-2,ASSPLYEQY
TRBV7-6,ASSKYLVAYEQY
TRBV9,ASSYRETGLNEQF
TRBV19,ASSIDYWAGVTTYNEQF
TRBV2,ASSDGTGGDEKLF
TRBV6-1,ASSEALTGVEAF
TRBV5-1,ASSLGQGIQETQY
TRBV7-3,ASSFKLTDTQY
TRBV7-6,ASSLSATGLKYNEQF
TRBV6-6,ATLLGGAGANVLT
TRBV7-6,ASSSGGPSYNEQF
TRBV11-3,ASSLVAGGTGELF
TRBV2,ASTESPPYEQY
TRBV6-5,ASSHRTTSLGEQY
TRBV28,ASINGGTVPETQY
TRBV2,ASSEGAVEGPQH
TRBV5-8,ASSPSGLSSYGYT
TRBV9,ASSVGGFIYNEQF
TRBV7-9,ASSASGTGANEQY
TRBV6-1,ASSRDRIIYEQY
TRBV6-5,ASRKQGRYGYT
TRBV18,ASSPGQGTGYT